These 4 T cell receptor beta chains share one sample of origin, sequenced in a study of control samples from healthy donors and cancer patients. Here immunoSEQ multiplex PCR was the method, and the copy in TCRdb shows in-frame clones only, minus some. The sample shows about 220,000 clones, just under 95% of them seen only once. Sample: blood. The origin of the receptors is a man in his forties or fifties in good health.

The gene calls are TRBV7-9 and TRBJ2-7; D not certain. Germline loops: CDR1 SEHNR, CDR2 FQNEAQ (reference sequence). The CDR3 sequence is 13 residues long. The V end lost 8 bases, the J end lost 6 bases, and 17 bases lay between the germline ends. The CDR3 DNA sequence: TGTGCCAGCTGGGAAGCTGGGTTCGGCGAGCAGTACTTC. Translation gives CASWEAGFGEQYF.

The CDR3 sequence is CASSLDLDTQYF. Here the CDR3 DNA reads TGTGCCAGCAGCTTAGATCTAGATACGCAGTATTTT. V usage is TRBV7-9 and J usage is TRBJ2-3; D remains unclear. The V gene lost 1 base and the J gene lost 5 bases, with 4 bases spanning the gap. The CDR3 has 12 amino acids. In germline, CDR1 is SEHNR, CDR2 FQNEAQ (reference sequence).

The chain carries TRBV11-1 and TRBJ2-5; TRBD2 matches at 8 bases. CDR1 SGHAT and CDR2 FQDESV come from the germline V gene (reference sequence). The length of the CDR3 is 16 residues. With V trimmed by 4 bases and J by 2 bases, 9 bases remained unmatched. As DNA, the CDR3 is TGTGCCAGCAGCTCCCCACTAGCGGCGGTTCAAGAGACCCAGTACTTC. This codes for CASSSPLAAVQETQYF.

With respect to this clone: A read error may account for a junction end that differs from germline. Here the CDR3 DNA reads TGTGCCAGCACCTTGTTCTCGGGGTACAATGAGCAGTTCTTC. Translation gives CASTLFSGYNEQFF. The chain links TRBV5-5 to TRBJ2-1; possible D gene TRBD2, 5 bases. CDR1 is SGHKS and CDR2 is YYEKEE in the germline V gene (reference sequence). The CDR3 contains 14 residues. Filled out from reference TRBV5-5 and TRBJ2-1, the complete variable domain reads DAGVTQSPTHLIKTRGQQVTLRCSPISGHKSVSWYQQVLGQGPQFIFQYYEKEERGRGNFPDRFSARQFPNYSSELNVNALLLGDSALYLCASTLFSGYNEQFFGPGTRLTVL.